Listed below are T cell receptor beta chains from one sample, sequenced in a study of blood T cell repertoires in COVID-19. This table comes from immunoSEQ multiplex PCR, and its TCRdb copy is limited to in-frame clones, with some not included. The sample holds around 200,000 clones, 84% seen once. Sequenced input: peripheral blood. These receptors were taken from a man aged 50-60 years with active or convalescent COVID-19. CDR3s include the opening cysteine and the closing phenylalanine or tryptophan. The D gene is left open where the match is weak. The size of a clone is reported for some rows only, either as once, few or many, or as a class for expanded clones.

DNA,CDR3,V,J,D,size,length
TGCGCCAGCAGCCCCGGGACAGCGAACACTGAAGCTTTCTTT,CASSPGTANTEAFF,TRBV4-3,TRBJ1-1,TRBD1,-,14
TGTGCCAGCAGCTGGACCGGGGCGGGAAATTCACCCCTCCACTTT,CASSWTGAGNSPLHF,TRBV5-6,TRBJ1-6,-,-,15
TGTGCCAGCGGGCCAGGGGCTTCCGAGCAGTACTTC,CASGPGASEQYF,TRBV6-6,TRBJ2-7,-,-,12
TGTGCCAGCAGTGAAGCGCCAGGGGCCCAGTACGAGCAGTACTTC,CASSEAPGAQYEQYF,TRBV6-1,TRBJ2-7,-,-,15
TGTGCCAGCAGTCGGGACAGCCGACCCGGCTACACCTTC,CASSRDSRPGYTF,TRBV3-1/TRBV3-2,TRBJ1-2,TRBD1,-,13
TGTGCCACCGGTAGTGACCCGGGACAGGGGAACTATGGCTACACCTTC,CATGSDPGQGNYGYTF,TRBV24-1,TRBJ1-2,TRBD1,-,16
TGTGCCAGCAGCGTCCGACAGGGCAGTGAAGCTTTCTTT,CASSVRQGSEAFF,TRBV5-4,TRBJ1-1,TRBD1,-,13
TGTGCCAGCAGTTTCCGGAGGGGAAGCAATGAGCAGTTCTTC,CASSFRRGSNEQFF,TRBV28,TRBJ2-1,-,-,14
TGTGCCAGCAGGGCTGGGGAGAATCAGCCCCAGCATTTT,CASRAGENQPQHF,TRBV28,TRBJ1-5,-,few,13
TGTGCCAGCAGCCTACCAGCGCCAACTAATGAAAAACTGTTTTTT,CASSLPAPTNEKLFF,TRBV7-9,TRBJ1-4,-,-,15
TGTGCCAGTAGTATCGACACCAACACCGGGGAGCTGTTTTTT,CASSIDTNTGELFF,TRBV19,TRBJ2-2,-,-,14
TGTGCCAGTAGTTCTCCAGGGGGTATGAACACTGAAGCTTTCTTT,CASSSPGGMNTEAFF,TRBV19,TRBJ1-1,TRBD1,-,15
TGTGCCAGCACCGTACAGGGGGCAACTGAAGCTTTCTTT,CASTVQGATEAFF,TRBV28,TRBJ1-1,TRBD1,-,13
-,CASSTSGTGGSGNTIYF,TRBV2,TRBJ1-3,-,-,17
TGTGCCAGCACAGAGGACAGGAGCTCCTACGAGCAGTACTTC,CASTEDRSSYEQYF,TRBV6-6,TRBJ2-7,TRBD1,-,14
TGTGCCAGCTCGCTTTATGGGCCCACTGAAGCTTTCTTT,CASSLYGPTEAFF,TRBV6-5,TRBJ1-1,-,-,13
TGTGCCAGCAGTGAAGGTCCAGGAGGGACCTACGAGCAGTACTTC,CASSEGPGGTYEQYF,TRBV2,TRBJ2-7,-,-,15
TGCGCCAGCAGCTTTCTCACAGGGGGGACCACTGAAGCTTTCTTT,CASSFLTGGTTEAFF,TRBV5-1,TRBJ1-1,TRBD1,few,15
TGTGCCAGCAGTTACGAGGGGGGGCCCGCAGATACGCAGTATTTT,CASSYEGGPADTQYF,TRBV6-5,TRBJ2-3,-,-,15
TGTGCCAGCAGCCAAGACACCGGGACTGACACCCAACGGCATGGCTACACCTTC,CASSQDTGTDTQRHGYTF,TRBV4-2,TRBJ1-2,-,-,18
TGTGCCAGCAGCGCACGCCCGGGACAGGGAGACACAGATACGCAGTATTTT,CASSARPGQGDTDTQYF,TRBV9,TRBJ2-3,TRBD1,few,17
TGTGCCAGCAGTTTCAGGGGCAATCAGCCCCAGCATTTT,CASSFRGNQPQHF,TRBV12-3/TRBV12-4,TRBJ1-5,-,few,13
TGTGCCAGCGGACACGGACAGTTTGCCTACGAGCAGTACTTC,CASGHGQFAYEQYF,TRBV6-5,TRBJ2-7,-,few,14
TGTGCCACCCTTTCGGGGGGCGGCGAGCAGTACTTC,CATLSGGGEQYF,TRBV10-3,TRBJ2-7,-,-,12
TGTGCCAGCACGAGAGAGAGGTCACCCCTCCACTTT,CASTRERSPLHF,TRBV7-2,TRBJ1-6,-,-,12
TGCGCCAGCAGCCAAGGGGCCAGCCGAAACACCATATATTTT,CASSQGASRNTIYF,TRBV4-1,TRBJ1-3,-,-,14
TGCAGCGTTGAAGACCCCTCGGGGGGCAGTGCCTACGAGCAGTACTTC,CSVEDPSGGSAYEQYF,TRBV29-1,TRBJ2-7,-,-,16
TGTGCCAGCAGCTATTCCCCCGGGTCCTCTGGAAACACCATATATTTT,CASSYSPGSSGNTIYF,TRBV7-2,TRBJ1-3,-,-,16
TGTGCCAGCAGTCCACAGGGGTCCGGGGAGCTGTTTTTT,CASSPQGSGELFF,TRBV6-5,TRBJ2-2,TRBD1,once,13
TGTGCCAGCTCACCACGAGACAGGGGAGCTGGCTACACCTTC,CASSPRDRGAGYTF,TRBV18,TRBJ1-2,TRBD1,-,14
TGTGCCAGCAGCGGAGGGGGCAGCAATCAGCCCCAGCATTTT,CASSGGGSNQPQHF,TRBV7-8,TRBJ1-5,TRBD1,medium-sized,14
TGTGCCACCCCTAGGACAGCTGCGAACACTGAAGCTTTCTTT,CATPRTAANTEAFF,TRBV6-5,TRBJ1-1,-,-,14
TGTGCCAGCACTGAGGGGGCAAGCGGCTATGGCTACACCTTC,CASTEGASGYGYTF,TRBV5-4,TRBJ1-2,TRBD1,-,14
TGTGCCAGCAGCAGCCGGACACAGAACACTGAAGCTTTCTTT,CASSSRTQNTEAFF,TRBV6-5,TRBJ1-1,-,-,14
TGTGCCAGCAGCTTAGACAGAACTAACTATGGCTACACCTTC,CASSLDRTNYGYTF,TRBV7-9,TRBJ1-2,-,-,14
TGTGCCAGCAGCTTAGAAAGTTTCTGGGACAGGGACTACGAGCAGTACTTC,CASSLESFWDRDYEQYF,TRBV7-8,TRBJ2-7,TRBD1,-,17
TGTGCCAGCTCCAGGGGCTCTGGAAACACCATATATTTT,CASSRGSGNTIYF,TRBV2,TRBJ1-3,-,once,13
TGTGCCAGCAGCTTAAGTTCAACCTTACGGAACTATGGCTACACCTTC,CASSLSSTLRNYGYTF,TRBV27,TRBJ1-2,-,-,16
TGTGCCAGCAGTTCCTCATATCGGAGCCCCTCCTACGAGCAGTACTTC,CASSSSYRSPSYEQYF,TRBV28,TRBJ2-7,-,-,16
TGTGCCATCAGTGAGTCGCCAGGGGGTAACAATCAGCCCCAGCATTTT,CAISESPGGNNQPQHF,TRBV10-3,TRBJ1-5,TRBD1,few,16
TGCAGCGTTGGCACAATTCGTGGTCAGCCCCAGCATTTT,CSVGTIRGQPQHF,TRBV29-1,TRBJ1-5,-,-,13
TGTGCCAGCAGCACGGGACTAGCGGGGGGGATCGATACGCAGTATTTT,CASSTGLAGGIDTQYF,TRBV5-8,TRBJ2-3,TRBD2,-,16
TGTGCCAGCAGCCCCCGGACAGGGCAGGGGACTAATGAAAAACTGTTTTTT,CASSPRTGQGTNEKLFF,TRBV7-9,TRBJ1-4,TRBD1,-,17
TGTGCCAGTAGTCCCCGGACCGGGCAGCGGCACGAGCAGTACTTC,CASSPRTGQRHEQYF,TRBV19,TRBJ2-7,-,-,15
TGCGCCAGCAGCTTGCTGGGTTCTGGACAGAGTATTAACACTGAAGCTTTCTTT,CASSLLGSGQSINTEAFF,TRBV5-1,TRBJ1-1,-,few,18
TGTGCCAGCAGTGGCATCCGGGTCGGTAACTACGAGCAGTACTTC,CASSGIRVGNYEQYF,TRBV27,TRBJ2-7,-,-,15
TGTGCCAGCAGCGTGGACGACAGGGGTCTGGCCGAGCAGTACTTC,CASSVDDRGLAEQYF,TRBV9,TRBJ2-7,TRBD1,once,15
TGTGCCAGCAGTGAAGCGCTGGGGCTCGGGAATGAAAAACTGTTTTTT,CASSEALGLGNEKLFF,TRBV6-1,TRBJ1-4,-,-,16
TGCAGCGTTTATCAGGTACCCAGGGACCAAGAGACCCAGTACTTC,CSVYQVPRDQETQYF,TRBV29-1,TRBJ2-5,-,once,15
TGTGCCAGCAGTTACGGGCCGGGACAGGGTCACACCGGGGAGCTGTTTTTT,CASSYGPGQGHTGELFF,TRBV6-2/TRBV6-3,TRBJ2-2,TRBD1,-,17
TGTGCCAGCAGCTCCCTTTTACGGGGGGCCCACAATGAGCAGTTCTTC,CASSSLLRGAHNEQFF,TRBV7-3,TRBJ2-1,-,-,16
TGTGCCAGCAGCCAAGAACTACCCCCCAATGAGCAGTTCTTC,CASSQELPPNEQFF,TRBV3-1/TRBV3-2,TRBJ2-1,-,-,14
TGTGCCAGTAGTCCCCGGACAGGGGTAAGCACAGATACGCAGTATTTT,CASSPRTGVSTDTQYF,TRBV19,TRBJ2-3,TRBD1,-,16